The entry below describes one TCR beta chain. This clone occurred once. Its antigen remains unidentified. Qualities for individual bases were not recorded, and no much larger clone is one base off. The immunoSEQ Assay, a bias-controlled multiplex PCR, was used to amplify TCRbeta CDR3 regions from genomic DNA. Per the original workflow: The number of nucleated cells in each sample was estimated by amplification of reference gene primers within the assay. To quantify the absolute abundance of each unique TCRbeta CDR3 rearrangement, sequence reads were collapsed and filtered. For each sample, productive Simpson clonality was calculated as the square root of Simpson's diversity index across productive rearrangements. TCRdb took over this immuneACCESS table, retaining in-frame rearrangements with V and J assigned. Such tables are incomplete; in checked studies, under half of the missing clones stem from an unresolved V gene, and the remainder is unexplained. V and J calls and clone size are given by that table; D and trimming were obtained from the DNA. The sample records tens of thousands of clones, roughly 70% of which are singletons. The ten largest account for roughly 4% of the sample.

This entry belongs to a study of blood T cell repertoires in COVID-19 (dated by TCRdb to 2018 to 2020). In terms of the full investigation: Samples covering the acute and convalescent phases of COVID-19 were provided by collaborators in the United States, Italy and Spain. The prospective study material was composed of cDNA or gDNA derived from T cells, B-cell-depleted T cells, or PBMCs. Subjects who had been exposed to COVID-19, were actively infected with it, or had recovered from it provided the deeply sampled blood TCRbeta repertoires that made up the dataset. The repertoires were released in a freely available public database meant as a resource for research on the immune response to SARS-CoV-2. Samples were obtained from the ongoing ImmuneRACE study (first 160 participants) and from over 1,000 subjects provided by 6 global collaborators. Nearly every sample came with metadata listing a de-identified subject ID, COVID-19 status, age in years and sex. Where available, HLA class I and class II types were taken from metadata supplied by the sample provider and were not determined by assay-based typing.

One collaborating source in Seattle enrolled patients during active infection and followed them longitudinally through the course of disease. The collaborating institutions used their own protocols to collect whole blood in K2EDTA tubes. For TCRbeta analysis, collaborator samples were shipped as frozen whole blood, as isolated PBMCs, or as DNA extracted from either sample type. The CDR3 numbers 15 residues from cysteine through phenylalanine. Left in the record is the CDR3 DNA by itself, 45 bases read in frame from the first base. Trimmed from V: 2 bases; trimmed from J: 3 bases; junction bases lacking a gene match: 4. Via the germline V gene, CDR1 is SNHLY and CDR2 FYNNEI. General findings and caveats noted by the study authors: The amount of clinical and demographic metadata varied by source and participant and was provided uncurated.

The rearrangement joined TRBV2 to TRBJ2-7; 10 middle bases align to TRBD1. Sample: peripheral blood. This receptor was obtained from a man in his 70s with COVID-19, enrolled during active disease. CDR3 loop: CASSELGTGDYEQYF. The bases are TGTGCCAGCAGTGAACTAGGGACAGGGGACTACGAGCAGTACTTC.